The following is a T cell receptor beta chain sequence with its context. The antigen remains undetermined. Libraries were prepared by immunoSEQ multiplex PCR; TCRdb keeps only in-frame clonotypes and omits some of them. The sample lists about 70,000 clones, under 95% occurring once. CDR3 length: 15 residues. The germline V gene has CDR1 SNHLY and CDR2 FYNNEI. With 6 bases removed from V and 0 bases from J, the gap between germline ends came to 15 bases. The data belong to a study of lymphopenia after photon versus proton radiotherapy. Findings of the study overall: Better survival with proton therapy was suggested as possible, not demonstrated.

The sequence was obtained from a woman in her 40s with cholangiocarcinoma. The material was peripheral blood, obtained from a patient treated with photon-based radiotherapy. The gene calls are TRBV2 and TRBJ2-7; possibly TRBD1 for D (5 bases). The CDR3 bases are TGTGCCAGCAGGCCCAGGGTTCAGGGCTCCTACGAGCAGTACTTC. It specifies CASRPRVQGSYEQYF.